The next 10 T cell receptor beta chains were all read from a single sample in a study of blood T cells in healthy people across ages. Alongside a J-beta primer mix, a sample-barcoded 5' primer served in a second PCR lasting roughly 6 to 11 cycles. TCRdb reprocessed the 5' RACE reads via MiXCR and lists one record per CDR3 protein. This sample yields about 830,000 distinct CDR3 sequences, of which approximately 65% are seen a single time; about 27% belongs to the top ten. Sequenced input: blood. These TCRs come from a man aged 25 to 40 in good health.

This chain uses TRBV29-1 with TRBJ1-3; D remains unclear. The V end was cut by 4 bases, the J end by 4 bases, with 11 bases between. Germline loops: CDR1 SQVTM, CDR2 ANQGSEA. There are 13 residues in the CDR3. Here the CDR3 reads CSVVLGEGNTIYF. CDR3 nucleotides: TGCAGCGTTGTGCTGGGAGAAGGAAACACCATATATTTT. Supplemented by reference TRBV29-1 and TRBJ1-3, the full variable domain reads SAVISQKPSRDICQRGTSLTIQCQVDSQVTMMFWYRQQPGQSLTLIATANQGSEATYESGFVIDKFPISRPNLTFSTLTVSNMSPEDSSIYLCSVVLGEGNTIYFGEGSWLTVV.

The CDR3 sequence: CSAGEGGISTDTQYF. Written as DNA, the CDR3 is TGCAGTGCTGGCGAGGGGGGAATAAGCACAGATACGCAGTATTTT. The chain combines TRBV20-1 with TRBJ2-3; D is possibly TRBD1 or TRBD2 (6 bases each). Trimming shortened V by 5 bases and J by 0 bases, and 15 bases separated the two germline ends. The CDR3 loop spans 15 amino acids. The V gene's germline CDR1 is DFQATT and CDR2 SNEGSKA (reference sequence).

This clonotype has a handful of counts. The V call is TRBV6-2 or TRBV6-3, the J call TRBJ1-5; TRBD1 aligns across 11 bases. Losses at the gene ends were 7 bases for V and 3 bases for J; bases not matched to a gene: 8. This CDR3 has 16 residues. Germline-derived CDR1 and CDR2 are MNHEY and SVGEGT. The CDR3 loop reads CASTQGTGGPNQPQHF. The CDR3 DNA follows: TGTGCCAGCACCCAAGGGACAGGGGGTCCCAATCAGCCCCAGCATTTT.

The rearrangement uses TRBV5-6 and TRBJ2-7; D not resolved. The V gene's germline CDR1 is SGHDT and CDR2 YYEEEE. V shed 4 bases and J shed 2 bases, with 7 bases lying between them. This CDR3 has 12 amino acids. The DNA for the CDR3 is TGTGCCAGCAGCCGCCGGGCCTACGAGCAGTACTTC. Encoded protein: CASSRRAYEQYF.

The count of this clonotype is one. This chain's CDR3 is CASSVSGGPTDTQYF. The CDR3 nucleotides are TGTGCCAGCAGCGTTAGCGGGGGACCCACAGATACGCAGTATTTT. This chain uses TRBV9 with TRBJ2-3; TRBD2 matches at 9 bases. CDR3 length: 15 amino acids. With 2 bases clipped from V and 2 bases from J, the junction kept 3 bases outside the gene matches. Germline CDR1 and CDR2: SGDLS and YYNGEE.

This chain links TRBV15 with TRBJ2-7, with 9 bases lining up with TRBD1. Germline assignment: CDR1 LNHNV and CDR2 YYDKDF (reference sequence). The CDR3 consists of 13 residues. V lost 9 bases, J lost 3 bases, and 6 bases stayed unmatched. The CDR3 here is CATSGTGFYEQYF. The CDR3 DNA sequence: TGTGCCACATCCGGGACAGGGTTCTACGAGCAGTACTTC.

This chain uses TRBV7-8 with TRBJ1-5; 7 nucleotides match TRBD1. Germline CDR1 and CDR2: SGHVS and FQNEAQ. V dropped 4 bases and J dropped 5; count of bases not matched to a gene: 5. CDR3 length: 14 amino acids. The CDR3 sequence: CASSSTTGDQPQHF. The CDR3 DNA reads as TGTGCCAGCAGCTCAACTACAGGGGATCAGCCCCAGCATTTT.

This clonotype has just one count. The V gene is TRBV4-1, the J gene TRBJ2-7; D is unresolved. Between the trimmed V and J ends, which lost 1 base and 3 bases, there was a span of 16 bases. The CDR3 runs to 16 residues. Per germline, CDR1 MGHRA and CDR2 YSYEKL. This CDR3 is CASSQGSVQANYEQYF. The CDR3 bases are TGCGCCAGCAGCCAAGGATCGGTGCAGGCTAACTACGAGCAGTACTTC.

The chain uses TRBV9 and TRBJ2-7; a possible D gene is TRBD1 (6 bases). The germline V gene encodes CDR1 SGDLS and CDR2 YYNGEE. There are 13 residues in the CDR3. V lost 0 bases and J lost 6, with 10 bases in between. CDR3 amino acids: CASSVEGVGEQYF. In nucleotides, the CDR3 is TGTGCCAGCAGCGTAGAGGGGGTCGGCGAGCAGTACTTC.

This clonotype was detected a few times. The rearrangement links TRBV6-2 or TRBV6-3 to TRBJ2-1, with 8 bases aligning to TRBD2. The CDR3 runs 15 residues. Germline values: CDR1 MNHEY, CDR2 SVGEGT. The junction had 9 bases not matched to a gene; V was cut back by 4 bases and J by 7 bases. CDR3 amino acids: CASSSPAGVLNEQFF. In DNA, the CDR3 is TGTGCCAGCAGTTCTCCAGCGGGGGTCTTGAATGAGCAGTTCTTC.